The 15 T cell receptor beta chains given below trace back to one sample, sequenced in a study of regulatory T cells in long-lasting Graves disease. Both iRepertoire HTBI primers and Arm-PCR of CDR3 regions were used to build the TCR beta libraries. TCRdb re-derived calls from the multiplex PCR reads in MiXCR, one entry per CDR3 protein. The table includes 350,000 to 500,000 distinct CDR3 sequences, about 14% detected once. This sample's time point: newly diagnosed GD, antithyroid drugs for less than 3 months. PBMCs provided the RNA from which the TCR library was made. The data also belong to a second study, concerning T cells in Graves' hyperthyroidism and ophthalmopathy.

The sequencing used peripheral blood mononuclear cells (PBMCs), collected at new diagnosis, from a patient treated with antithyroid drugs. These receptors came from a woman in her fifties or sixties with Graves disease.

This clonotype has at least ten counts. V usage is TRBV6-5 and J usage is TRBJ2-2; TRBD2 agrees at 7 bases. V lost 4 bases, J lost 5 bases, and 10 bases stayed unmatched. Germline CDR1 is MNHEY and CDR2 is SVGAGI. CDR3 size: 16 residues. DNA for the CDR3: TGTGCCAGCAGTTGGGCGGGAGTAAGTGTGACCGGGGAGCTGTTTTTT. Translated: CASSWAGVSVTGELFF.

This clonotype was detected a few times. The V gene is TRBV7-8, the J gene TRBJ2-7; 9 positions agree with TRBD1. Trimming at V came to 4 bases and at J to 4 bases, leaving 8 bases not matched to a gene. From germline, CDR1 is SGHVS and CDR2 FQNEAQ. The CDR3 has 15 amino acids. CDR3 coding DNA: TGTGCCAGCAGCTCCCTTGGGACAGGGAGGTACGAGCAGTACTTC. This gives the protein CASSSLGTGRYEQYF.

The rearrangement uses TRBV7-9 and TRBJ2-3, with D unresolved. The CDR3 loop spans 15 amino acids. Germline assignment: CDR1 SEHNR and CDR2 FQNEAQ (reference sequence). Trimming pared 5 bases from V and 2 bases from J, leaving 14 bases between. In DNA, the CDR3 is TGTGCCAGCAGCCCCTGGCCAGAATTCACAGATACGCAGTATTTT. Translation gives CASSPWPEFTDTQYF.

The chain carries TRBV25-1 and TRBJ2-1; a weak D match, TRBD1 (6 bases). This CDR3 has 16 amino acids. Trimming stripped 5 bases from V and 3 bases from J, with 17 bases between. Germline V gene sequence: CDR1 MGHDK, CDR2 SYGVNS. The CDR3 loop is CASSPRTGWDYNEQFF. The CDR3 nucleotides read TGTGCCAGCAGTCCACGAACAGGGTGGGACTACAATGAGCAGTTCTTC.

This clonotype was observed many times. CDR3 DNA sequence: TGCAGTGCTAGCTGGGACAGCAGCTCCTACAATGAGCAGTTCTTC. It specifies CSASWDSSSYNEQFF. The chain uses TRBV20-1 and TRBJ2-1; 7 nucleotides match TRBD1. This CDR3 has 15 amino acids. V shed 3 bases and J 0 bases; nucleotides not matched to a gene: 5. The germline V gene has CDR1 DFQATT and CDR2 SNEGSKA (reference sequence).

This clonotype has ten or more counts. DNA for the CDR3: TGCAGTGCTAGAGATGGGGCGGGAGCCCCCTACGAGCAGTACTTC. Protein product: CSARDGAGAPYEQYF. This sequence joins TRBV20-1 and TRBJ2-7, with 7 nucleotides matching TRBD2. Germline V gene data show CDR1 as DFQATT and CDR2 as SNEGSKA (reference sequence). J gave up 2 bases and V 0 bases, and 7 bases lay outside the gene matches. This CDR3 has 15 residues.

This clonotype came up a few times. The chain uses TRBV27 and TRBJ2-3; 10 bases fit TRBD2. The CDR3 spans 16 residues. CDR1 and CDR2 from the germline V gene are MNHEY and SMNVEV (reference sequence). V trimming: 4 bases; J trimming: 1 base; junction bases outside the gene matches: 5. The DNA for the CDR3 is TGTGCCAGCAGTTCGTCTAGCGGGAGTGGCACAGATACGCAGTATTTT. As protein: CASSSSSGSGTDTQYF.

This clonotype was recorded many times. V is TRBV28 and J is TRBJ1-2; tentatively, D is TRBD1 (5 bases). The V gene's germline CDR1 is MDHEN and CDR2 SYDVKM. The CDR3 length is 14 residues. Trimming cost V 5 bases and J 8 bases, with 18 bases left between them. DNA of the CDR3: TGTGCCAGCAGTCCCGGGACGGGCGGCGGAGGCTACACCTTC. It is translated as CASSPGTGGGGYTF.

In its sample, this clonotype was seen a few times. The genes are TRBV7-6 and TRBJ2-5, with D possibly matching TRBD2 (6 bases). Trimming took off 5 bases at V and 5 bases at J, with 12 bases between the two ends. This CDR3 has 13 amino acids. The V gene's germline CDR1 is SGHVS and CDR2 FNYEAQ. For the CDR3, the DNA is TGTGCCAGCAGCCCCAGCGCGGGGGAGACCCAGTACTTC. Translating gives CASSPSAGETQYF.

J is TRBJ2-3 and V is TRBV11-2; 9 bases agree with TRBD2. This CDR3 comprises 16 residues. The trim removed 2 bases at V and 5 bases at J, leaving 8 bases unmatched. Germline CDR1 reads SGHAT; CDR2 reads FQNNGV. CDR3 sequence (DNA): TGTGCCAGCAGCTTACCTCTAGCGGGACGGGGAGATACGCAGTATTTT. As protein: CASSLPLAGRGDTQYF.

This clonotype was counted at least ten times. The chain has TRBV9 and TRBJ2-7, with TRBD1 identical over 8 bases. Germline assignment: CDR1 SGDLS and CDR2 YYNGEE. The length of the CDR3 is 15 residues. The ends lost 2 bases at V and 5 bases at J; junction bases unmatched: 9. The CDR3 nucleotides read TGTGCCAGCAGCGTCGACCAGGGGGCGAGGAACGAGCAGTACTTC. This sequence encodes CASSVDQGARNEQYF.

This clonotype was seen ten or more times. This chain connects TRBV2 to TRBJ2-3; D is perhaps TRBD2 (6 bases). Between the trimmed V and J ends, which lost 5 bases and 5 bases, there was a span of 11 bases. The CDR3 has 13 amino acids. Germline-derived CDR1 and CDR2 are SNHLY and FYNNEI. The CDR3 is CASSWRAGDTQYF. The CDR3 DNA sequence: TGTGCCAGCAGTTGGAGGGCCGGAGATACGCAGTATTTT.

Many counts were recorded for this clonotype. This chain uses TRBV7-8 with TRBJ1-5; the D is unclear. There are 13 residues in the CDR3. Germline CDR1 and CDR2: SGHVS and FQNEAQ. Deletions cut 2 bases from V and 7 bases from J, with 9 bases between. As DNA, the CDR3 is TGTGCCAGCAGCTTAAGTAAGGAGCAGCCCCAGCATTTT. Translating it yields CASSLSKEQPQHF.

This clonotype turned up a few times. This sequence joins TRBV18 and TRBJ2-3; 7 positions match TRBD1. The V gene's germline CDR1 is KGHSH and CDR2 LQKENI. V shed 2 bases and J 4 bases; nucleotides not matched to a gene: 9. CDR3 length equals 16 residues. The CDR3 coding sequence is TGTGCCAGCTCACCAAGACAGGGACGCATAGCAGATACGCAGTATTTT. Its protein is CASSPRQGRIADTQYF.

The rearrangement joins TRBV29-1 to TRBJ2-1; 10 bases are shared with TRBD2. Germline loops: CDR1 SQVTM, CDR2 ANQGSEA. This CDR3 has 14 residues. V dropped 5 bases and J dropped 8; count of bases not matched to a gene: 9. This CDR3 is CSVRLAGVGDEQFF. The CDR3 nucleotides read TGCAGCGTTCGCCTAGCGGGAGTGGGGGATGAGCAGTTCTTC.